The entry below gives a single TCR beta chain sequence along with its context. The entry originates in a study of blood T cell repertoires in COVID-19. Study in general: The origin of the acute and convalescent COVID-19 samples was the United States, Italy and Spain.

Only in-frame clones appear in the TCRdb table, and some are missing; sequencing was by immunoSEQ multiplex PCR. The data show about 190,000 clones, with around 84% seen just once and about a fifth held by the top ten. Germline V gives CDR1 KGHSH, CDR2 LQKENI. Trimming shortened V by 4 bases and J by 0 bases, and 12 bases separated the two germline ends. The CDR3 runs 16 residues. The material sequenced was peripheral blood. The J gene is TRBJ1-4, the V gene TRBV18; no firm D call. This TCR derives from a human donor in a cohort sampled during active COVID-19. CDR3 loop: CASSLSVSPTNEKLFF. CDR3 nucleotide sequence: TGTGCCAGCTCACTGTCAGTCTCTCCAACTAATGAAAAACTGTTTTTT. Using reference TRBV18 and TRBJ1-4 for the parts outside the CDR3, the full variable domain is NAGVMQNPRHLVRRRGQEARLRCSPMKGHSHVYWYRQLPEEGLKFMVYLQKENIIDESGMPKERFSAEFPKEGPSILRIQQVVRGDSAAYFCASSLSVSPTNEKLFFGSGTQLSVL.